This T cell receptor (beta chain) was identified in a study of response to subunit inactivated influenza vaccine. Worth noting for this clonotype: Its antigen is not known.

CDR3 length: 15 amino acids. Losses at the gene ends were 4 bases for V and 12 bases for J; bases not matched to a gene: 11. CDR1 and CDR2 (germline): ENHRY, SYGVKD. Broader study findings: It was the authors' suggestion that each seasonal influenza vaccination recruits few new T cells.

From the RT-PCR reads, TCRdb called clonotypes with MiXCR, one entry per CDR3 protein. The sample has about 700,000 distinct CDR3 sequences, over 11% seen once. This clonotype was obtained from a man aged 50 to 59 who received an inactivated influenza vaccine. Specimen: PBMCs from blood, collected roughly 15 days before vaccination. J is TRBJ1-6 and V is TRBV10-3; 8 nucleotides line up with TRBD1. The CDR3 sequence is CAISGGPGQEKPLHF. CDR3 bases: TGTGCCATCAGTGGGGGTCCGGGACAGGAGAAACCCCTCCACTTT.